Below, one T cell receptor (beta chain) is given with its context. This receptor's antigen is unknown. Per-base qualities were not stored, and no clone one base away is much larger. These data are taken from a study of immune evolution from preneoplasia to lung adenocarcinoma (dated by TCRdb to about 2021). As for the study more broadly: No AAH lesions showed HLA loss of heterozygosity, compared with 5.5% to 8% of AIS, 15% of MIA and roughly a third of ADC lesions. The study profiled immune contexture across lung adenocarcinoma precursors and invasive adenocarcinoma using immune gene expression, TCR sequencing and multiplex immunofluorescence. Resected precursor lesions (AAH, AIS, MIA) and invasive adenocarcinomas were compared with paired morphologically normal lung tissue. The sample size depended on which specimens were available, not on a prior power calculation. The immune data were integrated with whole exome sequencing and methylation data obtained from the same cohort of nodules. The overall cohort comprised just under 55 patients with pulmonary nodules who underwent surgical resection. TCR sequencing data came from 50 to 55 patients. The study reported that 85 to 130 samples were used for TCR sequencing. POLYSOLVER was used to infer Class I HLA alleles from exome data, while LOHHLA was used to detect allele-specific HLA loss. Study-level results and caveats: Because all patients were from Japan and China, applicability to Western populations was uncertain. Clonality was highest in normal lung, while later-stage lesions appeared to have lower clonality but higher T cell density and diversity. Top T cell clone frequencies were highest in normal lung and appeared to decrease progressively from AAH through AIS, MIA and invasive adenocarcinoma. Compared with EGFR-mutant or double wild-type lesions, KRAS-mutant nodules had the highest T cell clonality. Findings were based on association rather than direct causation; larger cohorts with long-term follow-up and longitudinal biopsies were deemed needed.

Using the immunoSEQ hsTCRbeta Kit, TCR beta CDR3 regions were sequenced from DNA. The paper's processing steps were these. The ImmunoSEQ Analyzer was used to analyse the TCR sequencing data. T cell clonality was defined as 1 minus Pielou's evenness computed on productive rearrangements. T cell diversity was measured with the inverse Simpson index on productive templates. T cell density was defined as TCR beta template counts normalized to usable DNA, with usable DNA estimated by amplifying and sequencing housekeeping genes. TCR metrics were compared across histologic stages using two-sided Kruskal-Wallis tests. TCRdb took over this immuneACCESS table, retaining in-frame rearrangements with V and J assigned. Such tables are incomplete; in checked studies, under half of the missing clones stem from an unresolved V gene, and the remainder is unexplained. The V and J calls and the clone size are those of that table, but D and trimming were determined from the DNA. This sample comprises roughly 10,000 clones, around 82% of them detected only once. Around 4.9% of the sample is held by the ten biggest clonotypes.

Resection was performed on patients in Japan or China between about 2013 and 2018. Two lung cancer pathologists independently reviewed H&E slides to confirm the histologic diagnosis of every case. Macro-dissection after pathologic assessment enriched premalignant or tumor cells for nucleic acid extraction. DNA was isolated from FFPE tissue using the AllPrep DNA/RNA FFPE Kit. The V and J ends are trimmed by 0 bases and 9 bases, leaving 12 bases between them. Reading the germline V gene (reference sequence) gives CDR1 GTSNPN and CDR2 SVGIG. Its CDR3 holds 14 amino acids, cysteine through phenylalanine. Here the CDR3 DNA is all that survives: 42 bases in frame from base 1.

The sequencing sample was made of FFPE minimally invasive lung adenocarcinoma tissue. The label giving this sample's cell subset or site can be read as: micro-invasive lung adenocarcinoma (MIA). This clonotype was obtained from a person aged 70 to 79 with lung adenocarcinoma. The rearrangement combines TRBV30 with TRBJ1-6; the best D guess is TRBD1, with 5 bases matching. The DNA is TGTGCCTGGAGTGTGGAAGGGGAGGGTTCACCCCTCCACTTT. Its translation is CAWSVEGEGSPLHF.